Here is one T cell receptor (beta chain) with its context. The clone's antigen remains unknown. No per-base quality is available; no much larger clone lies one base away. This entry comes from a study of blood T cell repertoires in COVID-19 (dated by TCRdb to between 2020 and 2021). For context, the study as a whole: Samples covering the acute and convalescent phases of COVID-19 were provided by collaborators in the United States, Italy and Spain. The prospective study material was composed of cDNA or gDNA derived from T cells, B-cell-depleted T cells, or PBMCs. Subjects who had been exposed to COVID-19, were actively infected with it, or had recovered from it provided the deeply sampled blood TCRbeta repertoires that made up the dataset. The repertoires were released in a freely available public database meant as a resource for research on the immune response to SARS-CoV-2. Samples came from the ongoing ImmuneRACE study (first 160 participants) plus 1,254 subjects from 6 global collaborators. Sample metadata almost always included a de-identified subject ID, COVID-19 status, age in years and sex. Where available, HLA class I and class II types were taken from metadata supplied by the sample provider and were not determined by assay-based typing. Overall study results and their limits: The amount of clinical and demographic metadata varied by source and participant and was provided uncurated.

TCRbeta CDR3 regions were amplified from genomic DNA by means of the immunoSEQ Assay, a bias-controlled multiplex PCR. The original methods were these. Within the assay, amplification of reference gene primers was used to estimate how many nucleated cells each sample contained. To quantify the absolute abundance of each unique TCRbeta CDR3 rearrangement, sequence reads were collapsed and filtered. Productive Simpson clonality was computed per sample as the square root of Simpson's diversity index over productive rearrangements. What TCRdb holds here is the immuneACCESS table cut down to in-frame rearrangements. Part of the clones is not present; checked against another copy, under half of the missing clones reflect an unresolved V gene, and the others are unexplained. V, J and clone size derive from that table, while D and trimming were established from the DNA sequence. The sample contains 25,000 to 30,000 clones, over 85% of them found a single time. 4% of the sample is held by the ten biggest clonotypes.

The collaborating institutions used their own protocols to collect whole blood in K2EDTA tubes. For TCRbeta analysis, collaborators shipped samples in one of three forms: frozen whole blood, isolated PBMCs, or DNA extracted from either of those sample types. V is cut back by 3 bases and J by 10 bases, with 11 bases in the junction unmatched. Inclusive of the bounding cysteine and phenylalanine, the CDR3 is 16 residues long. Kept here is only the CDR3 DNA, which spans 48 bases and is read in frame from base 1. The germline V gene encodes CDR1 SGHDT and CDR2 YYEEEE. Sequenced material: peripheral blood. The V gene is TRBV5-6 and the J gene is TRBJ2-1, and TRBD2 aligns with 12 junction nucleotides. The source is a human donor with active COVID-19. The donor label of this sample is uncertain. The DNA sequence reads TGTGCCAGCAGCTCCAAACTAGCGGGGGGTCTGGGCGAGCAGTTCTTC. The translation is CASSSKLAGGLGEQFF. Beyond the CDR3, the reference TRBV5-6 and TRBJ2-1 genes provide the residues; the full variable domain reads: DAGVTQSPTHLIKTRGQQVTLRCSPKSGHDTVSWYQQALGQGPQFIFQYYEEEERQRGNFPDRFSGHQFPNYSSELNVNALLLGDSALYLCASSSKLAGGLGEQFFGPGTRLTVL.